A selection of T cell receptor beta chains follows, all from one sample in a study of shared clonotypes between healthy human individuals. Repertoires were generated with immunoSEQ multiplex PCR, while TCRdb's copy carries only in-frame clones and drops some. The sample has around 530,000 clones; around 81% are singletons. The sample consisted of PBMCs. The receptors originated from a middle-aged woman in good health. Some clones in this sample may be carry-over from other donors' samples. CDR3s include the opening cysteine and the closing phenylalanine or tryptophan. The D gene is left open where the match is weak. Clone sizes are given selectively: once, few, many, or a class where the clone is expanded.

>TRBJ1-1|TRBV14|once|NA
TGTGCCAGCAGCCCAAGTGGTTCGGGGGGAACTGAAGCTTTCTTT
CASSPSGSGGTEAFF
>TRBJ2-3|TRBV2|NA|NA
TGTGCCAGCAGTCAAGATAGGACTACAGATACGCAGTATTTT
CASSQDRTTDTQYF
>TRBJ2-2|TRBV7-2|NA|NA
TGTGCCAGCAGCTTACGGGGGGCACAGAACACCGGGGAGCTGTTTTTT
CASSLRGAQNTGELFF
>TRBJ1-3|TRBV28|NA|NA
TGTGCCAGCATCTCGGACAGCTCTGGAAACACCATATATTTT
CASISDSSGNTIYF
>TRBJ2-6|TRBV4-1|NA|NA
TGCGCCAGCAGCCAAGCCTCCTCTGGGGCCAACGTCCTGACTTTC
CASSQASSGANVLTF
>TRBJ2-5|TRBV6-6|NA|NA
TGTGCCAGCAGTTACACCCAGAGGCAAGAGACCCAGTACTTC
CASSYTQRQETQYF
>TRBJ1-5|TRBV30|few|TRBD1
TGTGCCTGCCAAGGACAGGGGCGTCAGCCCCAGCATTTT
CACQGQGRQPQHF
>TRBJ2-2|TRBV23-1|NA|NA
TGCGCCAGCAGTCATTTCGCGAACACCGGGGAGCTGTTTTTT
CASSHFANTGELFF
>TRBJ2-5|TRBV2|NA|NA
TGTGCCAGCACGACCCAAGGGGGAGGAGAGACCCAGTACTTC
CASTTQGGGETQYF
>TRBJ2-1|TRBV7-8|NA|NA
TGTGCCAGCAGATCACCGGTTTCCAGCTCCTACAATGAGCAGTTCTTC
CASRSPVSSSYNEQFF
>TRBJ2-3|TRBV4-1|NA|NA
TGCGCCAGCAGCCAAGTGACACGCCGCACAGATACGCAGTATTTT
CASSQVTRRTDTQYF